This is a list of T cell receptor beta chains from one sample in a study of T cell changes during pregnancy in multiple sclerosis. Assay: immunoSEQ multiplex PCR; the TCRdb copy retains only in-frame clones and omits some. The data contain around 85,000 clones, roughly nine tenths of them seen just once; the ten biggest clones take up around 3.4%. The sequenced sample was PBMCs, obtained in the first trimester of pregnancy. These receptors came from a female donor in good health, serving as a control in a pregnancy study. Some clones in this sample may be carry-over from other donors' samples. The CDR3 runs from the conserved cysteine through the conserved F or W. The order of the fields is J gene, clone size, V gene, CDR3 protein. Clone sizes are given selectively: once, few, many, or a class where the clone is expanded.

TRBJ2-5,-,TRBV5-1,CASSLAPGGETQYF
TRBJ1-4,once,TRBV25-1,CASSEPFRDRGNEKLFF
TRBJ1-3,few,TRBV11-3,CASSLVVGDRNTIYF
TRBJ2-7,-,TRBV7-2,CASSYRTSGYEQYF
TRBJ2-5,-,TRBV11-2,CASSPGGPQETQYF
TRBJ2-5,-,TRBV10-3,CAIEQGFGETQYF
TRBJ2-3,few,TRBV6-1,CASSEGAESDTQYF
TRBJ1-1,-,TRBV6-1,CASSEVQGRAFF
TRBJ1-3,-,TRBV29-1,CSVEGSGNTIYF
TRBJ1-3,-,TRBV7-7,CASSLGPQGTGNTIYF
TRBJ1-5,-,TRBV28,CASSDRGVIQPQHF
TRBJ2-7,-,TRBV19,CASGPGTTYEQYF
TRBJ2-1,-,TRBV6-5,CASSQGLAGEQFF
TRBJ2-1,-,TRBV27,CASSLSGNEQFF
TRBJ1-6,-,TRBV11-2,CASSFSRANNSPLHF
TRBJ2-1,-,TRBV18,CASSPPSRGAFAEQFF
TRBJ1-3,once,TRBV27,CASSRGGSGNTIYF
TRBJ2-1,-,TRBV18,CASSLTSGPSYNEQFF
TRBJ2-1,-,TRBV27,CASSQGQGPRRSYNEQFF
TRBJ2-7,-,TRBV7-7,CASSLRAGEPYEQYF
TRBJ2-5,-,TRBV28,CASRRMRPQETQYF
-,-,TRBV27,CASSPRTSVYEQYF
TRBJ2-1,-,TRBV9,CASSASGGAYNEQFF
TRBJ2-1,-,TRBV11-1,CASSPSAGSGSYNEQFF
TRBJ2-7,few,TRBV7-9,CASPDRREQYF
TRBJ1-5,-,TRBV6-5,CASSPHGQINQPQHF
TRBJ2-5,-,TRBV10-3,CATAGSEETQYF
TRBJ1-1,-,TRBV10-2,CASSEGQGDTEAFF